This T cell receptor beta chain was recorded in a study of blood T cell repertoires in COVID-19. Sequencing was performed with immunoSEQ multiplex PCR; in TCRdb, only in-frame clones are kept and a portion is missing. The sample contains about 180,000 clones, about 84% of which appear only once. Trimming pared 1 base from V and 2 bases from J, leaving 9 bases between. CDR1 is SNHLY, CDR2 FYNNEI, per germline. CDR3 length: 15 residues. The sequence was collected from a woman aged 25 to 39 who had recovered from COVID-19. The sequenced sample consisted of PBMCs or T cells enriched from blood (not recorded which). The V call is TRBV2, the J call TRBJ1-5; no clear D gene. This chain's CDR3 is CASSEVGSGNQPQHF. CDR3 DNA sequence: TGTGCCAGCAGTGAAGTTGGTTCAGGCAATCAGCCCCAGCATTTT. Drawing the rest from reference TRBV2 and TRBJ1-5, the complete variable domain is EPEVTQTPSHQVTQMGQEVILRCVPISNHLYFYWYRQILGQKVEFLVSFYNNEISEKSEIFDDQFSVERPDGSNFTLKIRSTKLEDSAMYFCASSEVGSGNQPQHFGDGTRLSIL.